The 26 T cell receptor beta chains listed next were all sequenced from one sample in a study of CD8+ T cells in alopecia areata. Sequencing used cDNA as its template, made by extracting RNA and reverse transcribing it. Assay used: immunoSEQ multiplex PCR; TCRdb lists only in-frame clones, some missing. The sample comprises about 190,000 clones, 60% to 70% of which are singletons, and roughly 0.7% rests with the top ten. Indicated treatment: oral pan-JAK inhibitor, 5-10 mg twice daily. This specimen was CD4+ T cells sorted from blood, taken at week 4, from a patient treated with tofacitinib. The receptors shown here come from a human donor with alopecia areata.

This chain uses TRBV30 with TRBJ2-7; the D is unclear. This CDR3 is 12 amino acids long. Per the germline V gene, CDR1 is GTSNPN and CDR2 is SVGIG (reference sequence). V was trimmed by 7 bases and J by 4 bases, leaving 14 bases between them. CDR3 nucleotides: TGTGCCTACTCTTGGGGAAGTTACGAGCAGTACTTC. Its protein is CAYSWGSYEQYF.

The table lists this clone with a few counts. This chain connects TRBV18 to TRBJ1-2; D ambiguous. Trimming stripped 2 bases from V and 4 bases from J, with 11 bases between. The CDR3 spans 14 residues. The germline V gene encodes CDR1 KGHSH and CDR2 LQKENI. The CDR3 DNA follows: TGTGCCAGCTCACCATCGGTCGGCGGCTATGGCTACACCTTC. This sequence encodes CASSPSVGGYGYTF.

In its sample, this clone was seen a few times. DNA of the CDR3: TGTGCCACCAGCGGCGGGACACTGAAGGAAAAACTGTTTTTT. Amino acid sequence: CATSGGTLKEKLFF. This chain links TRBV15 with TRBJ1-4; possible D gene TRBD1, 6 bases. The germline V gene encodes CDR1 LNHNV and CDR2 YYDKDF (reference sequence). The V gene lost 5 bases and the J gene lost 8 bases, with 15 bases spanning the gap. The CDR3 covers 14 residues.

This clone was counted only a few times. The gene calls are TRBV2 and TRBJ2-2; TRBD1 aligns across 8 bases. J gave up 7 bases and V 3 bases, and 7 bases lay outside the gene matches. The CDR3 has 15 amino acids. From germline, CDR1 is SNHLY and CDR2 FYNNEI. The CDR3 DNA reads TGTGCCAGCAGTGACGGCAGGGGGCGGTTCGGGGAGCTGTTTTTT. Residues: CASSDGRGRFGELFF. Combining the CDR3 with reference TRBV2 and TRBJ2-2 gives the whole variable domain EPEVTQTPSHQVTQMGQEVILRCVPISNHLYFYWYRQILGQKVEFLVSFYNNEISEKSEIFDDQFSVERPDGSNFTLKIRSTKLEDSAMYFCASSDGRGRFGELFFGEGSRLTVL.

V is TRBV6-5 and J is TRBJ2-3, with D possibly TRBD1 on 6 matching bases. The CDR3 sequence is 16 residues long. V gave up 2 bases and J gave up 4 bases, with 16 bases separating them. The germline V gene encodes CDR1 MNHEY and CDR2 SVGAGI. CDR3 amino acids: CASSYRSGRGSDTQYF. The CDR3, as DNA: TGTGCCAGCAGTTACCGTTCGGGCAGGGGCTCAGATACGCAGTATTTT.

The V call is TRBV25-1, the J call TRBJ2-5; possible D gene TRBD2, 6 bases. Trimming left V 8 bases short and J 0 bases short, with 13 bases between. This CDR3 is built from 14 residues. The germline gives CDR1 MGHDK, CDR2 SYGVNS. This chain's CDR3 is CASGRLGYQETQYF. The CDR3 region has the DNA TGTGCCAGCGGGAGGCTTGGGTACCAAGAGACCCAGTACTTC. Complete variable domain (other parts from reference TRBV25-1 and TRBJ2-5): EADIYQTPRYLVIGTGKKITLECSQTMGHDKMYWYQQDPGMELHLIHYSYGVNSTEKGDLSSESTVSRIRTEHFPLTLESARPSHTSQYLCASGRLGYQETQYFGPGTRLLVL.

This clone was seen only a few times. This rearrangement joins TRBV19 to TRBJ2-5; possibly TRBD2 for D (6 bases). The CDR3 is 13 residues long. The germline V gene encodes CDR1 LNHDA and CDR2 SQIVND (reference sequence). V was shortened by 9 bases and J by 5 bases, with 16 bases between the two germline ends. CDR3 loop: CASNRPGRETQYF. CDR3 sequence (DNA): TGTGCCAGCAACCGACCTGGGAGGGAGACCCAGTACTTC.

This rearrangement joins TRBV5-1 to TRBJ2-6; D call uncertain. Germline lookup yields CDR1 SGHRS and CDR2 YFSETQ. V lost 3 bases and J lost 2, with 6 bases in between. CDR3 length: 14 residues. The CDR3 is CASSSRTGANVLTF. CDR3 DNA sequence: TGCGCCAGCAGCTCCCGGACTGGGGCCAACGTCCTGACTTTC.

The CDR3 DNA sequence: TGCGCCAGCAGTGAAATTACTAGCGGGAGATTTGAGCAGTTCTTC. Protein: CASSEITSGRFEQFF. The chain employs TRBV10-2 and TRBJ2-1; 11 positions agree with TRBD2. This CDR3 is built from 15 residues. CDR1 and CDR2 from the germline V gene are WSHSY and SAAADI. The J segment lost 9 bases and the V segment lost 3 bases, leaving 7 bases of the junction unmatched.

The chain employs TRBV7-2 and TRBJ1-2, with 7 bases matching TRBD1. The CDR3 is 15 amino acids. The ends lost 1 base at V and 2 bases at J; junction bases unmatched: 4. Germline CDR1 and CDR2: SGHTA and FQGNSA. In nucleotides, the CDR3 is TGTGCCAGCAGCTTAGGTCCGGGACAGAACTATGGCTACACCTTC. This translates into CASSLGPGQNYGYTF.

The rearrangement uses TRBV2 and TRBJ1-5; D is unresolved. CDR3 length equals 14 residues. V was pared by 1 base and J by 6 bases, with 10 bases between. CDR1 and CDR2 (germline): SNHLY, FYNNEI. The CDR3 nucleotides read TGTGCCAGCAGTGAAGGGGGTCAAGCTCAGCCCCAGCATTTT. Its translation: CASSEGGQAQPQHF.

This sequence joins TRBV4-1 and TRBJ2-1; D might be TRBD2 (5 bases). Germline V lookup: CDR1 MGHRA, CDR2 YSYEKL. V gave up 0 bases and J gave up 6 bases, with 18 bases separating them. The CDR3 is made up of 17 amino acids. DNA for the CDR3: TGCGCCAGCAGCCAAGAAGGTGGTAGCGATAGATTCAATGAGCAGTTCTTC. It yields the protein CASSQEGGSDRFNEQFF.

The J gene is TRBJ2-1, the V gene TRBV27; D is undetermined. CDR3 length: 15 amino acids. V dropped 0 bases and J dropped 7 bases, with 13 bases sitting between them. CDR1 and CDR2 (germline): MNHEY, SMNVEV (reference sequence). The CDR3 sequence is CASSLSNGDWNEQFF. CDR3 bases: TGTGCCAGCAGTTTATCGAATGGGGATTGGAATGAGCAGTTCTTC.

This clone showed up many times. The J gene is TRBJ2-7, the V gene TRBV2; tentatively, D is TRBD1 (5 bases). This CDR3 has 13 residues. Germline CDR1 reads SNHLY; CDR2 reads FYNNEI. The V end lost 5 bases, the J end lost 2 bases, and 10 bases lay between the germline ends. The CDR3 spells CASSRGSPYEQYF. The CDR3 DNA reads TGTGCCAGCAGTAGGGGCAGCCCCTACGAGCAGTACTTC.

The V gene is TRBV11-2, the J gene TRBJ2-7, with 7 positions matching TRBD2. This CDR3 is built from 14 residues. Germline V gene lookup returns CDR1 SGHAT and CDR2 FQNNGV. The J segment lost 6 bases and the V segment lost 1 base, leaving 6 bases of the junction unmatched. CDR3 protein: CASSLGGGPIEQYF. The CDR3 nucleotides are TGTGCCAGCAGCTTAGGGGGAGGGCCGATCGAGCAGTACTTC.

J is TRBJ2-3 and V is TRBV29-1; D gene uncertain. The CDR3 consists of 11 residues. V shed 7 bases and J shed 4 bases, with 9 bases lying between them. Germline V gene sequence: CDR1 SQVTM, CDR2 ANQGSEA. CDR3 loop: CSGAEADTQYF. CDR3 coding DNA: TGCAGCGGGGCCGAGGCAGATACGCAGTATTTT.

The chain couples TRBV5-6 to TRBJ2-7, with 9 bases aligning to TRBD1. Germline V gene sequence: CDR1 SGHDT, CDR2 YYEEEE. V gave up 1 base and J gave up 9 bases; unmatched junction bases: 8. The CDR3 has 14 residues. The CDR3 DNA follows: TGTGCCAGCAGCTTGAGGGGACAGGGCACATGGCAGTACTTC. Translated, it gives CASSLRGQGTWQYF.

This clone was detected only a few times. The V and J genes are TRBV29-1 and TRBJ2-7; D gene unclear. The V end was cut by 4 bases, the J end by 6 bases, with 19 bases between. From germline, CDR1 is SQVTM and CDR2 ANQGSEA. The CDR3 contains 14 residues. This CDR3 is CSVASGPPTREQYF. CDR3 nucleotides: TGCAGCGTTGCATCAGGCCCACCTACCCGCGAGCAGTACTTC.

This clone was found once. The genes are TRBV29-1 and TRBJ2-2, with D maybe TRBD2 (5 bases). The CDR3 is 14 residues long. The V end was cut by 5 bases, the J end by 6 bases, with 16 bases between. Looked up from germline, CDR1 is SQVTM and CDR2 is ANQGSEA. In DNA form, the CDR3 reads TGCAGCGTTACAGAGTCGGGAACCGCCGGGGAGCTGTTTTTT. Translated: CSVTESGTAGELFF.

The DNA of the CDR3 is TGTGCCAGCAGCTTAACGAGCGGGAGCGATACGCAGTATTTT. It encodes CASSLTSGSDTQYF. J is TRBJ2-3 and V is TRBV7-3; 8 nucleotides align to TRBD2. Per germline, CDR1 SGHTA and CDR2 FQGTGA. J was trimmed by 6 bases and V by 0 bases; bases with no gene match: 2. This CDR3 region has 14 residues.

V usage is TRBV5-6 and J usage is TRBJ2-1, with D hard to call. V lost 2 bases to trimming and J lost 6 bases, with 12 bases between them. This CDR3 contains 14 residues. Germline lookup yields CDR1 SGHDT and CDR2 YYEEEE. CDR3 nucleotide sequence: TGTGCCAGCAGCTTACGAGTCGGGTTCAATGAGCAGTTCTTC. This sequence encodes CASSLRVGFNEQFF.

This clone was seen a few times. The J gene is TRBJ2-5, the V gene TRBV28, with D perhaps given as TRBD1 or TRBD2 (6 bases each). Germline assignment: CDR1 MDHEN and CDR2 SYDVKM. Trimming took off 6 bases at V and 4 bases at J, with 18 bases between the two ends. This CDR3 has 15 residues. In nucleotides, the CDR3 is TGTGCCAGCAGCCAGGTACAGGGAGGTTCAGAGACCCAGTACTTC. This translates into CASSQVQGGSETQYF.

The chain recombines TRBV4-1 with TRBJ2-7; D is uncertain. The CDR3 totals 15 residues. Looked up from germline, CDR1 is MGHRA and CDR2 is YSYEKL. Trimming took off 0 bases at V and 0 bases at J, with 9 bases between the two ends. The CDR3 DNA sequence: TGCGCCAGCAGCCAAGAATCGGTGAGCTCCTACGAGCAGTACTTC. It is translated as CASSQESVSSYEQYF.

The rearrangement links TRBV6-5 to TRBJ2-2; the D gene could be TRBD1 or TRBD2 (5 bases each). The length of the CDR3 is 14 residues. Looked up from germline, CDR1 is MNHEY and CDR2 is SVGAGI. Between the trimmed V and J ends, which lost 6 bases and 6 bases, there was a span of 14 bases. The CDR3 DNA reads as TGTGCCAGCAGGCGCACCGGGACGGCCGGGGAGCTGTTTTTT. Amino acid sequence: CASRRTGTAGELFF.

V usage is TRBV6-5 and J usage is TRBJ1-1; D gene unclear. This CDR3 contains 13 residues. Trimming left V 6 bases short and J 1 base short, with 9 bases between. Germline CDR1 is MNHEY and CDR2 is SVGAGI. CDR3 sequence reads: CASRRSGNTEAFF. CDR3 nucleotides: TGTGCCAGCAGAAGATCAGGGAACACTGAAGCTTTCTTT.

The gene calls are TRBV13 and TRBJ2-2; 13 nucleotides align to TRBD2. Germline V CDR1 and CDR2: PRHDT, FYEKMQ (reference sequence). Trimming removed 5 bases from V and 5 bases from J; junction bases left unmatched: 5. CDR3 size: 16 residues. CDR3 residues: CASSPTSGRLTGELFF. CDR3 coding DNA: TGTGCCAGCAGCCCGACTAGCGGGAGGTTGACCGGGGAGCTGTTTTTT.